The T cell receptor beta chain under discussion was sequenced for a study of read filtering for tumor transcriptome and immune sequencing. Study summary: Patients were some 16 male and some 13 female, mean age roughly 70 years, range roughly 45 to 85. Revised staging placed eight or nine patients in R-ISS I, some 17 in II, about 7 in III.

This clonotype was counted at least ten times. The library was built from around 380 ng RNA with molecular barcoded adaptors for alpha/delta and beta/gamma chains. One entry per CDR3 protein results from TCRdb running MiXCR on the reads. The data hold 100,000 to 150,000 distinct CDR3 sequences, with 13% observed a single time. What was sequenced was a population of CD138-negative cells sorted from bone marrow. This clonotype was sampled from a donor at least 40 years old with multiple myeloma.

CDR3 protein: CASSPDRGDGYTF. In DNA, the CDR3 is TGTGCCAGCTCACCGGACAGGGGTGATGGCTACACCTTC. The V gene is TRBV18, the J gene TRBJ1-2; 9 nucleotides align to TRBD1. V lost 3 bases to trimming and J lost 6 bases; unmatched junction nucleotides: 2. There are 13 residues in the CDR3. Germline V lookup: CDR1 KGHSH, CDR2 LQKENI.